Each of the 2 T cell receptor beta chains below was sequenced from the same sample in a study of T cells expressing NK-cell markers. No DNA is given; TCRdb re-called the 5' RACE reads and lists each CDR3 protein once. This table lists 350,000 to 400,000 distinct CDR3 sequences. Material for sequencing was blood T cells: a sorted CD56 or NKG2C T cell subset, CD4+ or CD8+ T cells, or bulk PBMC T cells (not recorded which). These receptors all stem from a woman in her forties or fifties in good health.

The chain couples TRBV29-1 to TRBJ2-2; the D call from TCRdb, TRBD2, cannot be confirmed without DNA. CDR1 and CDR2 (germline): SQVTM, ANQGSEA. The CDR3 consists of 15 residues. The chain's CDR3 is CSARTSGRATGELFF.

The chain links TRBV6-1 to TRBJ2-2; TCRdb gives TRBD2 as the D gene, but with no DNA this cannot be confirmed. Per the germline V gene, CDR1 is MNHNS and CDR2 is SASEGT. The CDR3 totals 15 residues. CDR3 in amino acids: CASSEVAGGTGELFF.